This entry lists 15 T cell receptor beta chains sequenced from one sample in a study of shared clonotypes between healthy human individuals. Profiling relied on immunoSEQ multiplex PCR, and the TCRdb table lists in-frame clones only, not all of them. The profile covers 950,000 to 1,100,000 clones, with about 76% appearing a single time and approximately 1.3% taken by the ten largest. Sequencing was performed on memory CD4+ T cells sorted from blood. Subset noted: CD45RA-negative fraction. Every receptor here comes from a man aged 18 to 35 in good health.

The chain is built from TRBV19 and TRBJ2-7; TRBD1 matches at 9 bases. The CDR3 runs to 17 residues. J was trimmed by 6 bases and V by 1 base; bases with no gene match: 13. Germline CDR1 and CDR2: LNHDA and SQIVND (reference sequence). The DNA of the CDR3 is TGTGCCAGTAGTATAGCCCTAGGGACAGGGAGAGAAAGCGAGCAGTACTTC. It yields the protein CASSIALGTGRESEQYF.

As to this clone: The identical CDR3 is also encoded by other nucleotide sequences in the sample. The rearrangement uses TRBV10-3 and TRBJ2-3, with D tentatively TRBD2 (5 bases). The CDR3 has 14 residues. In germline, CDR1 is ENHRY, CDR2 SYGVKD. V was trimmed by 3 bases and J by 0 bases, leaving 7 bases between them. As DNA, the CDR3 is TGTGCCATCAGTGAAGGACTTAGCACAGATACGCAGTATTTT. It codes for CAISEGLSTDTQYF.

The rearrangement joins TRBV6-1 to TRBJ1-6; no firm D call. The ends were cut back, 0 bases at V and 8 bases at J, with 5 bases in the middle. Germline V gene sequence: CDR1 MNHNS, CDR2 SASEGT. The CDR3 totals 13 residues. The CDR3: CASSEAEHSPLHF. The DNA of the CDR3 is TGTGCCAGCAGTGAAGCGGAACATTCACCCCTCCACTTT.

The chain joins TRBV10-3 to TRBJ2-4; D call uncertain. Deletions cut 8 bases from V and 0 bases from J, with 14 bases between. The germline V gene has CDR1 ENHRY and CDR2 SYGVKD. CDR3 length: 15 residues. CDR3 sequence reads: CAIAEQHLAKNIQYF. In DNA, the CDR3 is TGTGCCATCGCAGAGCAGCACCTAGCCAAAAACATTCAGTACTTC.

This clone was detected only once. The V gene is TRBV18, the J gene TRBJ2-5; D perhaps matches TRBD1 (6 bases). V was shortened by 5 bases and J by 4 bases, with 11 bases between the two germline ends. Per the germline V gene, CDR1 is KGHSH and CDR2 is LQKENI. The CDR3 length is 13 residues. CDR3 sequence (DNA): TGTGCCAGCTCAGGAGACAGGATAGAGACCCAGTACTTC. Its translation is CASSGDRIETQYF.

CDR3 bases: TGCGCCAGCAGCCTCCGTCCCGGGGGGGCCCAAGAGACCCAGTACTTC. It is translated as CASSLRPGGAQETQYF. V gene TRBV5-1 combines with J gene TRBJ2-5, with 8 bases identical to TRBD2. The CDR3 length is 16 residues. After removal of 4 bases from V and 1 base from J, the junction contained 9 bases not matched to a gene. Germline values: CDR1 SGHRS, CDR2 YFSETQ.

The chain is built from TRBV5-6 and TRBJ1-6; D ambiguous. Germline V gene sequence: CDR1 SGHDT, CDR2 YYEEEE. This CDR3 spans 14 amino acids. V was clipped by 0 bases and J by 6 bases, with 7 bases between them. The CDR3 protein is CASSLGLGNSPLHF. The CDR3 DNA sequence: TGTGCCAGCAGCTTGGGGTTAGGTAATTCACCCCTCCACTTT.

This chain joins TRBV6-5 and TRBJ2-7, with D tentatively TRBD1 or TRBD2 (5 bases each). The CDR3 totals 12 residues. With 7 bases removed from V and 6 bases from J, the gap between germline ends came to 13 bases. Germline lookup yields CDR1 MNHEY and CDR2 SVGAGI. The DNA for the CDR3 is TGTGCCAGCACCGCCTCGGGGCGCGAGCAGTACTTC. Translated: CASTASGREQYF.

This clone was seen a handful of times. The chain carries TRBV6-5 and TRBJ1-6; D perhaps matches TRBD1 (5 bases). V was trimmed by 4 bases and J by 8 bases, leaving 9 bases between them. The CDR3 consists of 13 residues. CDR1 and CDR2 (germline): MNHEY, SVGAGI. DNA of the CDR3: TGTGCCAGCAGTTGGGACGGGCATTCACCCCTCCACTTT. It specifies CASSWDGHSPLHF.

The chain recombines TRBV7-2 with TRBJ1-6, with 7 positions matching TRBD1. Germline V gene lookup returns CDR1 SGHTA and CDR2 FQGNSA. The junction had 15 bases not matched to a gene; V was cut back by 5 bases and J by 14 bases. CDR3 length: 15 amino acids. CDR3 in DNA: TGTGCCAGCAGCGACAGGCCCGGGACAGCCGGCACCCTCCACTTT. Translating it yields CASSDRPGTAGTLHF. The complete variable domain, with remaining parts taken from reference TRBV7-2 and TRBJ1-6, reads GAGVSQSPSNKVTEKGKDVELRCDPISGHTALYWYRQSLGQGLEFLIYFQGNSAPDKSGLPSDRFSAERTGGSVSTLTIQRTQQEDSAVYLCASSDRPGTAGTLHFGNGTRLTVT.

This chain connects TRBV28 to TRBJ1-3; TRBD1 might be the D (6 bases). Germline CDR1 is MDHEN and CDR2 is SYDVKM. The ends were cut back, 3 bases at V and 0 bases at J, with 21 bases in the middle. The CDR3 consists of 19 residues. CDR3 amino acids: CASSFVRGPSPYSGNTIYF. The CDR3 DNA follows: TGTGCCAGCAGTTTCGTCCGGGGGCCGTCCCCTTACTCTGGAAACACCATATATTTT.

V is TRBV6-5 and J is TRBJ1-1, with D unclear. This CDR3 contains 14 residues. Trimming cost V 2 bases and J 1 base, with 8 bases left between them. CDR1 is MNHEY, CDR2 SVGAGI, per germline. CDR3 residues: CASSYRVRNTEAFF. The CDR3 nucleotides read TGTGCCAGCAGTTACCGAGTCAGGAACACTGAAGCTTTCTTT.

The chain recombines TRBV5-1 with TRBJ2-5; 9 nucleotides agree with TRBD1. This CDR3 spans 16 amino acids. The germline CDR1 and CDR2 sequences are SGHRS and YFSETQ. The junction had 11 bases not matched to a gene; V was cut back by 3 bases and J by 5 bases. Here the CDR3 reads CASSSTGQGGGETQYF. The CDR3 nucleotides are TGCGCCAGCAGCTCCACGGGACAGGGAGGCGGGGAGACCCAGTACTTC.

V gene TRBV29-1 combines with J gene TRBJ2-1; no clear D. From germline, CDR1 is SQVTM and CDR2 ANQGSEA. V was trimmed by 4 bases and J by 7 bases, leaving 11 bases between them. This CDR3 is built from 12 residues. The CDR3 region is CSVVGPRNEQFF. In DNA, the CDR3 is TGCAGCGTTGTTGGACCCAGAAATGAGCAGTTCTTC.

The CDR3 region is CASSLVWTGVSAQQFF. CDR3 sequence (DNA): TGTGCCAGCAGCTTAGTTTGGACAGGGGTCAGCGCCCAGCAGTTCTTC. V and J are TRBV11-2 and TRBJ2-1, with TRBD1 matching over 9 bases. CDR1 is SGHAT and CDR2 is FQNNGV in the germline V gene. The CDR3 sequence is 16 residues long. Germline trimming cut 1 base from V and 11 bases from J; bases unmatched to any gene: 12. The complete variable domain, with remaining parts taken from reference TRBV11-2 and TRBJ2-1, reads EAGVAQSPRYKIIEKRQSVAFWCNPISGHATLYWYQQILGQGPKLLIQFQNNGVVDDSQLPKDRFSAERLKGVDSTLKIQPAKLEDSAVYLCASSLVWTGVSAQQFFGPGTRLTVL.